This TCR beta chain is drawn from a study of T cells in Graves' hyperthyroidism and ophthalmopathy. RNA transcripts gave rise to amplified TCR beta CDR3 regions. The TCR CDR3 first-round RT-PCR relied on the HTBI primer set. Using its own MiXCR run on the multiplex PCR reads, TCRdb lists one record per CDR3 protein. The sample has roughly 600,000 distinct CDR3 sequences; about 14% are singletons. This clonotype has a handful of counts. The ends were cut back, 6 bases at V and 5 bases at J, with 11 bases in the middle. This CDR3 is built from 14 residues. CDR1 and CDR2 from the germline V gene are SGHTA and FQGNSA.

The J gene is TRBJ1-6, the V gene TRBV7-2; the D gene is possibly TRBD1 (5 bases). The sequenced material came from blood. The TCR comes from a woman between 45 and 65 years old with Graves' ophthalmopathy. The CDR3 DNA follows: TGTGCCAGCAGACTACGGGGGGATAATTCACCCCTCCACTTT. Encoded protein: CASRLRGDNSPLHF.